Sequencing of this T cell receptor beta chain was carried out in a study of PD-1 blockade in mismatch repair-deficient tumors. Regarding the study as a whole: Rapid post-treatment expansion, then contraction, generally preceding radiologic response, marked tumor-resident clones.

As regards this clone: Its antigen remains unknown.

Assay: immunoSEQ multiplex PCR; the TCRdb copy retains only in-frame clones and omits some. The repertoire holds around 68,000 clones, around 73% seen once, with roughly 6% in the top ten. Germline V lookup: CDR1 MNHEY, CDR2 SVGAGI. The ends were cut back, 4 bases at V and 1 base at J, with 16 bases in the middle. The CDR3 is made up of 16 amino acids. PCR or immunohistochemistry showed mismatch repair deficiency in every enrolled patient. A few pembrolizumab responders had their TCRs sequenced. The TCR originated in an adult with mismatch repair-deficient cancer. The material was peripheral blood, obtained 2 weeks after starting pembrolizumab. This chain links TRBV6-5 with TRBJ1-1; D remains ambiguous. DNA of the CDR3: TGTGCCAGCAGTTCCCTCAGGAAACCTCAGAACACTGAAGCTTTCTTT. Protein sequence: CASSSLRKPQNTEAFF.